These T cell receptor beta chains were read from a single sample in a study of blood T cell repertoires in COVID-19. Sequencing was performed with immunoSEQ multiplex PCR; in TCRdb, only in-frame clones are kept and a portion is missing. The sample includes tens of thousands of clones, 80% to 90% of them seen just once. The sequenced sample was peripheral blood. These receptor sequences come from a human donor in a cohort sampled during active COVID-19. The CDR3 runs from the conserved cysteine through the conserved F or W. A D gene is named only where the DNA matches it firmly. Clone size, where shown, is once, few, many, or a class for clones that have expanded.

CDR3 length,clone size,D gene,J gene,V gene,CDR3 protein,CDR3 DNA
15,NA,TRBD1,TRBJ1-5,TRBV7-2,CASSLDRGRNQPQHF,TGTGCCAGCAGCCTGGACAGGGGGCGTAATCAGCCCCAGCATTTT
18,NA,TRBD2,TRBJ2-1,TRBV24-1,CATSDLRDGLAGVGEQFF,TGTGCCACCAGTGATTTGCGCGACGGACTAGCGGGAGTAGGAGAGCAGTTCTTC
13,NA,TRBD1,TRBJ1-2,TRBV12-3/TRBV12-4,CASSILNGQVPTF,TGTGCCAGCAGCATACTAAACGGACAGGTCCCCACCTTC
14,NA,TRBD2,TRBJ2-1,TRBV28,CASQLAGVGNEQFF,TGTGCCAGCCAATTAGCGGGAGTGGGGAATGAGCAGTTCTTC
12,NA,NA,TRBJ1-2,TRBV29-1,CSAGHPNYGYTF,TGCAGCGCCGGACACCCCAACTATGGCTACACCTTC
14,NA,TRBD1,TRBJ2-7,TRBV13,CASVRGQAPYEQYF,TGTGCCAGCGTAAGGGGACAGGCCCCCTACGAGCAGTACTTC
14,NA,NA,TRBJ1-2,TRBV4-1,CASSQDGGVYGYTF,TGCGCCAGCAGCCAAGATGGGGGGGTCTATGGCTACACCTTC
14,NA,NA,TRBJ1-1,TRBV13,CASSQAGMNTEAFF,TGTGCCAGCAGCCAGGCAGGGATGAACACTGAAGCTTTCTTT
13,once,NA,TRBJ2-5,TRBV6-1,CASSERLVGAQYF,TGTGCCAGCAGTGAACGACTAGTCGGTGCCCAGTACTTC
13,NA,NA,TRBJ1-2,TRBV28,CASSLDGVRGYTF,TGTGCCAGCAGTTTAGACGGGGTCCGAGGCTACACCTTC
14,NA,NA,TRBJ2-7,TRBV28,CASSRTIGMDEQYF,TGTGCCAGCAGTAGGACTATCGGAATGGACGAGCAGTACTTC
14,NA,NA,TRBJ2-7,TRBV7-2,CASSFSGGSYEQYF,TGTGCCAGCAGCTTTTCCGGGGGATCCTACGAGCAGTACTTC
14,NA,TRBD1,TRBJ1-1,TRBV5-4,CASSPWTGNTEAFF,TGTGCCAGCAGCCCATGGACAGGCAACACTGAAGCTTTCTTT
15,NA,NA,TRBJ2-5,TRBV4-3,CASSQDRGGQETQYF,TGCGCCAGCAGCCAAGATCGTGGGGGGCAAGAGACCCAGTACTTC
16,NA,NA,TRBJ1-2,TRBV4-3,CASSQDLRSTSYGYTF,TGCGCCAGCAGCCAAGATCTGCGATCTACCTCCTATGGCTACACCTTC
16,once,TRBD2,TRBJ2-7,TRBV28,CASSTLLAGLSYEQYF,TGTGCCAGCAGTACCCTTCTAGCGGGCCTCTCCTACGAGCAGTACTTC
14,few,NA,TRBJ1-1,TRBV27,CASRTGSFGPEAFF,TGTGCCAGCAGAACGGGGAGCTTTGGCCCTGAAGCTTTCTTT
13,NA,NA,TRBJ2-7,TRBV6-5,CASSPQIIYEQYF,TGTGCCAGCAGTCCCCAAATCATCTACGAGCAGTACTTC
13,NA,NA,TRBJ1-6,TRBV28,CASSLTSRGALHF,TGTGCCAGCAGTTTGACCTCCCGGGGGGCCCTCCACTTT
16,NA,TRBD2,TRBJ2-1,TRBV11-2,CASSLSGTSYPNEQFF,TGTGCCAGCAGCTTATCCGGGACTAGCTACCCGAATGAGCAGTTCTTC
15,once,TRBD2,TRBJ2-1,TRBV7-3,CASSSGLAGLNEQFF,TGTGCCAGCAGCTCGGGACTAGCGGGGCTCAATGAGCAGTTCTTC
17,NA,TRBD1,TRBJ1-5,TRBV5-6,CASTGGAGGYSNQPQHF,TGTGCCAGCACCGGGGGGGCAGGGGGATATAGCAATCAGCCCCAGCATTTT
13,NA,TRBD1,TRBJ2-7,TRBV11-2,CASSLETGSEQYF,TGTGCCAGCAGCTTAGAGACAGGGTCCGAGCAGTACTTC
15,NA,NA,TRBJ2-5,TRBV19,CASSIRNTNQETQYF,TGTGCCAGTAGTATCAGAAACACGAACCAAGAGACCCAGTACTTC
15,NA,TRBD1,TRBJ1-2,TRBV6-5,CASTPDRGRWYGYTF,TGTGCCAGCACTCCGGACAGGGGGCGTTGGTATGGCTACACCTTC
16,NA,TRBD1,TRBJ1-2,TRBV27,CASSAERGQGGYGYTF,TGTGCCAGCAGTGCCGAAAGAGGACAGGGAGGGTATGGCTACACCTTC
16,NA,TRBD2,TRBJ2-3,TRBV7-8,CASSRVETSLLDTQYF,TGTGCCAGCAGCAGAGTAGAGACTAGCTTATTAGATACGCAGTATTTT
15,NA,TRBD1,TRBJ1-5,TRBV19,CASSIGQGANQPQHF,TGTGCCAGTAGTATTGGCCAGGGGGCAAATCAGCCCCAGCATTTT
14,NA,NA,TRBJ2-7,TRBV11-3,CASSLTPGADEQYF,TGTGCCAGCAGCTTAACGCCAGGGGCCGACGAGCAGTACTTC
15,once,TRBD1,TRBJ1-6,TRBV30,CAWSPPGQYNSPLHF,TGTGCCTGGAGTCCTCCGGGACAGTACAATTCACCCCTCCACTTT
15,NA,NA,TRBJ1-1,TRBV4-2,CASSQDPGIGTEAFF,TGTGCCAGCAGCCAAGATCCCGGGATAGGCACTGAAGCTTTCTTT
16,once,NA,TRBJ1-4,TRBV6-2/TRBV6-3,CASSPNEFATNEKLFF,TGTGCCAGCAGCCCTAACGAGTTTGCAACTAATGAAAAACTGTTTTTT
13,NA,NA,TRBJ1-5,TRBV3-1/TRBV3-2,CASSPAGEQPQHF,TGTGCCAGCAGCCCCGCAGGGGAACAGCCCCAGCATTTT
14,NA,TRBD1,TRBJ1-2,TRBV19,CASSIRRGDYGYTF,TGTGCCAGTAGTATCCGCAGGGGGGACTATGGCTACACCTTC
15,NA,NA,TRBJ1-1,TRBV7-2,CASSLIEALNTEAFF,TGTGCCAGCAGCCTCATAGAAGCGTTGAACACTGAAGCTTTCTTT
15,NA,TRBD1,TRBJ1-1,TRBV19,CASRQQTGGDTEAFF,TGTGCCAGTAGACAACAGACAGGGGGGGACACTGAAGCTTTCTTT
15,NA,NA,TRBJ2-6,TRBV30,CAWSAGNSGANVLTF,TGTGCCTGGAGTGCCGGTAACTCTGGGGCCAACGTCCTGACTTTC
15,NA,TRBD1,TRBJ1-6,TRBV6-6,CASSPATGEVSPLHF,TGTGCCAGCAGCCCTGCAACAGGGGAGGTTTCACCCCTCCACTTT
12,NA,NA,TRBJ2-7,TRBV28,CAGRDNNYEQYF,TGTGCCGGAAGGGACAACAACTACGAGCAGTACTTC
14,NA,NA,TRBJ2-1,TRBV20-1,CSASGGVSYNEQFF,TGCAGTGCTAGTGGCGGGGTCTCCTACAATGAGCAGTTCTTC
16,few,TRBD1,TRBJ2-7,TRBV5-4,CASSLPAGQGGGEQYF,TGTGCCAGCAGCTTACCGGCCGGACAGGGCGGAGGTGAGCAGTACTTC
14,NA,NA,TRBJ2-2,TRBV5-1,CASSLGSDLGELFF,TGCGCCAGCAGCTTGGGGAGCGATCTCGGGGAGCTGTTTTTT
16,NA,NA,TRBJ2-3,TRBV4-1,CASSLDLWSSTDTQYF,TGCGCCAGCAGCCTGGACTTGTGGTCGAGCACAGATACGCAGTATTTT
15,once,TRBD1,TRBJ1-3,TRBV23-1,CASSHCGRGQDTIYF,TGCGCCAGCAGTCACTGCGGCAGGGGGCAGGACACCATATATTTT
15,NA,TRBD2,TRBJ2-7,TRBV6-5,CASSFRLAPNYEQYF,TGTGCCAGCAGTTTTCGACTAGCGCCTAACTACGAGCAGTACTTC
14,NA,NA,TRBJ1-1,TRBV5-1,CASSSLQGSTEAFF,TGCGCCAGCAGCTCGCTGCAGGGGAGCACTGAAGCTTTCTTT
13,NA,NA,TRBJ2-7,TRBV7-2,CASSLVESYEQYF,TGTGCCAGCAGCTTAGTTGAGAGTTACGAGCAGTACTTC
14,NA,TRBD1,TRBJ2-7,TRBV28,CASSPRQGVYEQYF,TGTGCCAGCAGTCCAAGACAGGGTGTGTACGAGCAGTACTTC
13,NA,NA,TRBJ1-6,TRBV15,CATSFAPGPPLHF,TGTGCCACCAGTTTCGCCCCAGGTCCACCCCTCCACTTT
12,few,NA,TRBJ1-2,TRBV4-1,CASSQDRQGYTF,TGCGCCAGCAGCCAAGATCGTCAGGGCTACACCTTC
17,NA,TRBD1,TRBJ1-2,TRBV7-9,CASSLGGQGRRNYGYTF,TGTGCCAGCAGCTTAGGGGGACAGGGAAGACGAAACTATGGCTACACCTTC
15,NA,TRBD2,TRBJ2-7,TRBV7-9,CASSSHGGGPYEQYF,TGTGCCAGCAGCTCCCACGGGGGGGGCCCATACGAGCAGTACTTC
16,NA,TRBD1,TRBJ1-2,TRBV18,CASSPMDRASGDGYTF,TGTGCCAGCTCACCAATGGACAGGGCATCGGGAGATGGCTACACCTTC
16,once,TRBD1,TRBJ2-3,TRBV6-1,CASSVDGTGSTDTQYF,TGTGCCAGCAGTGTAGACGGGACAGGGAGCACAGATACGCAGTATTTT
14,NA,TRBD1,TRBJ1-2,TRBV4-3,CASSLTGTGSGYTF,TGCGCCAGCAGCCTTACCGGGACAGGGTCCGGCTACACCTTC
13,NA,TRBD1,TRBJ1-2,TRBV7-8,CASSSGQAGRYTF,TGTGCCAGCAGCTCCGGACAGGCTGGACGCTACACCTTC
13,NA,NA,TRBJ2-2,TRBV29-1,CSVDLRYTGELFF,TGCAGCGTTGATCTGAGGTACACCGGGGAGCTGTTTTTT
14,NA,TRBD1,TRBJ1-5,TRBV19,CASSEQGSNQPQHF,TGTGCCAGTTCAGAACAGGGGAGCAATCAGCCCCAGCATTTT
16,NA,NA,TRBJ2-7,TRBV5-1,CASSLEYGVPQDEQYF,TGCGCCAGCAGCTTGGAGTACGGGGTCCCCCAAGATGAGCAGTACTTC